This T cell receptor (beta chain) was obtained from a study of blood T cell repertoires in COVID-19. Study overall: Italy, Spain and the United States were the sources of the convalescent and acute COVID-19 samples. In each case, the material was cDNA or gDNA derived from T cells, B-cell-depleted T cells, or PBMCs.

How the authors handled the data: Estimation of nucleated cell counts relied on the amplification of reference gene primers. Some clones are missing from TCRdb's copy, which holds only in-frame ones; the method was immunoSEQ multiplex PCR. V, J and clone size are those of that table, while D and trimming were read from the DNA. Of around 78,000 clones in the sample, roughly 85% were seen once. This clone was counted between two and nine times. The sequenced sample was peripheral blood. This receptor was identified in a man between 50 and 59 years old with active or convalescent COVID-19.

Here the CDR3 reads CASSRHAGTRGLETQYF. For the CDR3, the DNA is TGTGCCAGCAGTCGCCACGCGGGCACAAGGGGACTGGAGACCCAGTACTTC. The J gene is TRBJ2-5, the V gene TRBV6-6; the D gene is possibly TRBD2 (6 bases). Germline-derived CDR1 and CDR2 are MNHNY and SVGAGI (reference sequence). V lost 5 bases, J lost 5 bases, and 24 bases lay in between. The CDR3 contains 17 residues.